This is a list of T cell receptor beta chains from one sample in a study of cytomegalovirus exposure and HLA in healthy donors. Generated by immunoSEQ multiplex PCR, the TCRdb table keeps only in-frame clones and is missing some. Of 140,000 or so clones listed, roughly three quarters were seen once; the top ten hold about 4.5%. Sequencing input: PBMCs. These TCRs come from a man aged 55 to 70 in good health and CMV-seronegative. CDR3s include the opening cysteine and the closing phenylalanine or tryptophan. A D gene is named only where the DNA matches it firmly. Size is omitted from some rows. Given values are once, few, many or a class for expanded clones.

cdr3_nt: TGTGCCAGCAGTTACTTCCGGACAGATAATTCACCCCTCCACTTT
cdr3_aa: CASSYFRTDNSPLHF
j_call: TRBJ1-6
clone_size: few
v_call: TRBV6-6
d_call: .

cdr3_nt: TGTGCCAGCAGTGACAGGTCCCGTGAAAAACTGTTTTTT
cdr3_aa: CASSDRSREKLFF
j_call: TRBJ1-4
clone_size: .
v_call: TRBV19
d_call: .

cdr3_nt: TGTGCCAGCAGTATAGACAGGGGGGAACAATTGGTCTTC
cdr3_aa: CASSIDRGEQLVF
j_call: TRBJ2-1
clone_size: .
v_call: TRBV6-4
d_call: TRBD1

cdr3_nt: TGTGCCAGCAGTTTGTCCAGGATGAACACTGAAGCTTTCTTT
cdr3_aa: CASSLSRMNTEAFF
j_call: TRBJ1-1
clone_size: .
v_call: TRBV28
d_call: .

cdr3_nt: TGCGCCAGCAGCTTCAAGACAGGGCGAACAGATACGCAGTATTTT
cdr3_aa: CASSFKTGRTDTQYF
j_call: TRBJ2-3
clone_size: .
v_call: TRBV5-1
d_call: TRBD1

cdr3_nt: TGCGCCAGCAGTGAGTCAGAGTTGAGCTCCTACGAGCAGTACTTC
cdr3_aa: CASSESELSSYEQYF
j_call: TRBJ2-7
clone_size: .
v_call: TRBV10-2
d_call: .

cdr3_nt: TGTGCCACCAGCAGTCGACAGGGGAACAGGGAAGCTTTCTTT
cdr3_aa: CATSSRQGNREAFF
j_call: TRBJ1-1
clone_size: .
v_call: TRBV15
d_call: TRBD1

cdr3_nt: TGTGCCAGCAGCCAAGCGGGGGTTACCTACGAGCAGTACTTC
cdr3_aa: CASSQAGVTYEQYF
j_call: TRBJ2-7
clone_size: few
v_call: TRBV4-2
d_call: .

cdr3_nt: TGTGCCAGCAGCTATCAGGGGACCGGGAATTCACCCCTCCACTTT
cdr3_aa: CASSYQGTGNSPLHF
j_call: TRBJ1-6
clone_size: .
v_call: TRBV5-6
d_call: .

cdr3_nt: TGTGCCAGCAGCTTTAGCGGGAGGACCGGGGAGCTGTTTTTT
cdr3_aa: CASSFSGRTGELFF
j_call: TRBJ2-2
clone_size: few
v_call: TRBV11-3
d_call: TRBD2

cdr3_nt: TGTGCCAGCAGTTTGAGGTACAGGGGGCTCCCAGATACGCAGTATTTT
cdr3_aa: CASSLRYRGLPDTQYF
j_call: TRBJ2-3
clone_size: once
v_call: TRBV28
d_call: TRBD1

cdr3_nt: TGTGCCAGCAGCCAAATCTTAGGACTAGCGGGAGGGCCTCGCACCGGGGAGCTGTTTTTT
cdr3_aa: CASSQILGLAGGPRTGELFF
j_call: TRBJ2-2
clone_size: .
v_call: TRBV14
d_call: TRBD2

cdr3_nt: TGCGCCAGCAGTGAGTCGTTGGGACTAGCGCAGTTCTTC
cdr3_aa: CASSESLGLAQFF
j_call: TRBJ2-1
clone_size: .
v_call: TRBV10-1
d_call: TRBD2

cdr3_nt: TGCGCCAGCAGCCAAGGGACAGGGGCCTTAAGCTCCTATAATTCACCCCTCCACTTT
cdr3_aa: CASSQGTGALSSYNSPLHF
j_call: TRBJ1-6
clone_size: .
v_call: TRBV4-1
d_call: TRBD1

cdr3_nt: TGCGCCAGCGGGAGAGTCATAAACACCGGGGAGCTGTTTTTT
cdr3_aa: CASGRVINTGELFF
j_call: TRBJ2-2
clone_size: .
v_call: TRBV4-3
d_call: .

cdr3_nt: TGTGCCAGCAGCTCAACTCCGGGACAGAATTCACCCCTCCACTTT
cdr3_aa: CASSSTPGQNSPLHF
j_call: TRBJ1-6
clone_size: .
v_call: TRBV7-3
d_call: TRBD1

cdr3_nt: TGTGCCAGCAGCGTAGGAGCGTGGGGCACCGGCCGGCAGCAGTACTTC
cdr3_aa: CASSVGAWGTGRQQYF
j_call: TRBJ2-7
clone_size: few
v_call: TRBV9
d_call: .

cdr3_nt: TGTGCCAGCAGGCCGCCGGGGGGGCACACTGAAGCTTTCTTT
cdr3_aa: CASRPPGGHTEAFF
j_call: TRBJ1-1
clone_size: .
v_call: TRBV6-1
d_call: .

cdr3_nt: TGTGCCAGTAGTGGGGGACAGGATAGCAATCAGCCCCAGCATTTT
cdr3_aa: CASSGGQDSNQPQHF
j_call: TRBJ1-5
clone_size: .
v_call: TRBV19
d_call: TRBD1

cdr3_nt: TGCGCCAGCAGCTTGGCTATTGATGCGCGAGAGACCCAGTACTTC
cdr3_aa: CASSLAIDARETQYF
j_call: TRBJ2-5
clone_size: .
v_call: TRBV5-1
d_call: .

cdr3_nt: TGTGCCAGCAGTCACATGGCGCAGTATTTT
cdr3_aa: CASSHMAQYF
j_call: TRBJ2-3
clone_size: once
v_call: TRBV11-2
d_call: .

cdr3_nt: TGTGCCAGCAGCAGCTCCGGGACAGCGGTTTACGAGCAGTACTTC
cdr3_aa: CASSSSGTAVYEQYF
j_call: TRBJ2-7
clone_size: .
v_call: TRBV5-6
d_call: TRBD1

cdr3_nt: TGTGCCAGTAGTATAAAAGCGGCAGTCCTAGCTCTGGGAGCCAACGTCCTGACTTTC
cdr3_aa: CASSIKAAVLALGANVLTF
j_call: TRBJ2-6
clone_size: .
v_call: TRBV19
d_call: .

cdr3_nt: TGTGCCAGCAGTGTCAGGGGGCTCGACACTGAAGCTTTCTTT
cdr3_aa: CASSVRGLDTEAFF
j_call: TRBJ1-1
clone_size: .
v_call: TRBV27
d_call: TRBD1